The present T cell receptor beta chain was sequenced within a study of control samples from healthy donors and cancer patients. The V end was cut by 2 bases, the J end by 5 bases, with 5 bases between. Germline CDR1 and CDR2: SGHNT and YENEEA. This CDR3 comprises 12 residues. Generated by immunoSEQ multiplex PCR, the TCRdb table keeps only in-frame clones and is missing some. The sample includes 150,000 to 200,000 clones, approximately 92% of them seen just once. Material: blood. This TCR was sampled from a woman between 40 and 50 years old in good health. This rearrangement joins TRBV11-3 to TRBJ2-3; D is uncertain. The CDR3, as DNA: TGTGCCAGCAGCTTATACCAAGATACGCAGTATTTT. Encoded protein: CASSLYQDTQYF.